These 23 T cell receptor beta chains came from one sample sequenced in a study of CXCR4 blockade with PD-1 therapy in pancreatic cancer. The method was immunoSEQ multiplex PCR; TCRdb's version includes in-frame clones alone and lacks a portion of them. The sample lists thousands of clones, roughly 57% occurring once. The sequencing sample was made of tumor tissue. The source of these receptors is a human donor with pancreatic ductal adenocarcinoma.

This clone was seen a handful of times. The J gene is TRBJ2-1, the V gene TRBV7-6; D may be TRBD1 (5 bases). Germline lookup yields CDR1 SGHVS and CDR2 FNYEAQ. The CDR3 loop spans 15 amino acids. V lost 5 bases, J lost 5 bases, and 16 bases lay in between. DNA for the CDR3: TGTGCCAGCAGCCAAGGCTTTAAACAGGACAATGAGCAGTTCTTC. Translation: CASSQGFKQDNEQFF.

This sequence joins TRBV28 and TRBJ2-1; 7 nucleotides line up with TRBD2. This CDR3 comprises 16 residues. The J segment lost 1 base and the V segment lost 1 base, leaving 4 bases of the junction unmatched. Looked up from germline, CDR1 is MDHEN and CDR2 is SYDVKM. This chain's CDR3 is CASSLLDGGSYNEQFF. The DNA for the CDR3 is TGTGCCAGCAGTTTATTGGACGGGGGGTCCTACAATGAGCAGTTCTTC.

The CDR3 is CASREPGQGSEKLFF. The DNA of the CDR3 is TGTGCCAGCAGAGAACCGGGACAAGGATCGGAAAAACTGTTTTTT. The chain joins TRBV6-8 to TRBJ1-4; tentative D call: TRBD1 (6 bases). The V end was cut by 6 bases, the J end by 8 bases, with 19 bases between. The CDR3 contains 15 residues. Per germline, CDR1 MNHGY and CDR2 SAAAGT.

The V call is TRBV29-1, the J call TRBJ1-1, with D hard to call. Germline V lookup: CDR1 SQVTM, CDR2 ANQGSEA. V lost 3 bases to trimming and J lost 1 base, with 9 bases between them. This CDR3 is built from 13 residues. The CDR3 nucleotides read TGCAGCGTTGAGGAGAACCAGAACACTGAAGCTTTCTTT. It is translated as CSVEENQNTEAFF.

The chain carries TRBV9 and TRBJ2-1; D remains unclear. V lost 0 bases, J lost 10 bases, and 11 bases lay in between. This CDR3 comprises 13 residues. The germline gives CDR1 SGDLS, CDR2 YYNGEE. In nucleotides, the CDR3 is TGTGCCAGCAGCGTAGGTACTAAAAACGAGCAGTTCTTC. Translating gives CASSVGTKNEQFF. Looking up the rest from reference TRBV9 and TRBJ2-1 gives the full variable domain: DSGVTQTPKHLITATGQRVTLRCSPRSGDLSVYWYQQSLDQGLQFLIQYYNGEERAKGNILERFSAQQFPDLHSELNLSSLELGDSALYFCASSVGTKNEQFFGPGTRLTVL.

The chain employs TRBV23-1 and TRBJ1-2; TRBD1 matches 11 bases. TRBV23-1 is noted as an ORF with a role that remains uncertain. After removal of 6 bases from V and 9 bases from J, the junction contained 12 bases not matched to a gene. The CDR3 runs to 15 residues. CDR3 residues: CASSGRPGQGASYTF. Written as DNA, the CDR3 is TGCGCCAGCAGCGGCCGCCCCGGACAGGGGGCCAGCTACACCTTC.

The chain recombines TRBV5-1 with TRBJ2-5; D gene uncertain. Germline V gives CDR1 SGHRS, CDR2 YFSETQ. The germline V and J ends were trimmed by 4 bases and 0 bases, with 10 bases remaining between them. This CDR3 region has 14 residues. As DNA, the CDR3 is TGCGCCAGCAGCCTCCCCGGACACCAAGAGACCCAGTACTTC. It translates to CASSLPGHQETQYF.

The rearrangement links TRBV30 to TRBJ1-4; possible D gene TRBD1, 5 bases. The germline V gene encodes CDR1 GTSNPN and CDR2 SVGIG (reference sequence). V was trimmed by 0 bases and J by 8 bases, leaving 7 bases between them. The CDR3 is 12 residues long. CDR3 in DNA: TGTGCCTGGAGTGTAAGGGGCGAAAAACTGTTTTTT. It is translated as CAWSVRGEKLFF.

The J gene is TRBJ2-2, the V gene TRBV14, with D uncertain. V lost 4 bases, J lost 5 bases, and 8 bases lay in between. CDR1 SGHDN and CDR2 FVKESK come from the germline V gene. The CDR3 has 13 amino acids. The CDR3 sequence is CASSLYTTGELFF. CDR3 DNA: TGTGCCAGCAGCCTTTACACGACCGGGGAGCTGTTTTTT.

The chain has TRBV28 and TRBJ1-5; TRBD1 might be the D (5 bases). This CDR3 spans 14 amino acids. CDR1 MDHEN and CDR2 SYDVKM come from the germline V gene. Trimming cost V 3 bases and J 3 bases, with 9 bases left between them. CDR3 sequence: CASSFGGDNQPQHF. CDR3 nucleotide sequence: TGTGCCAGCAGTTTTGGAGGGGACAATCAGCCCCAGCATTTT.

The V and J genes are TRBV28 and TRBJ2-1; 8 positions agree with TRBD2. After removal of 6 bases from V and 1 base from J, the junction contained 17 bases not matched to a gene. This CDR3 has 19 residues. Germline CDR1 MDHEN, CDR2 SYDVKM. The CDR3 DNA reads TGTGCCAGCAGCTCCCTTTTGAGCGGGAGAAGGTTATCCTACAATGAGCAGTTCTTC. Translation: CASSSLLSGRRLSYNEQFF.

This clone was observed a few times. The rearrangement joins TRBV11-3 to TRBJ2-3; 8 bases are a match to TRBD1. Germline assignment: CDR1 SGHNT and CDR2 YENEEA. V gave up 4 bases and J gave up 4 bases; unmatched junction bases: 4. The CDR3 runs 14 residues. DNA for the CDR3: TGTGCCAGCAGCTCCTCAGGGGGCCCAGATACGCAGTATTTT. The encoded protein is CASSSSGGPDTQYF.

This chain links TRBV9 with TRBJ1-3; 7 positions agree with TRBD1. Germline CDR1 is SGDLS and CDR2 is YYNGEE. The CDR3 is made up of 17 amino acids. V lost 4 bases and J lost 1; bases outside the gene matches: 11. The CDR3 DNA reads TGTGCCAGCAGCTCAGGGGGGCGGTTTCTATCTGGAAACACCATATATTTT. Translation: CASSSGGRFLSGNTIYF.

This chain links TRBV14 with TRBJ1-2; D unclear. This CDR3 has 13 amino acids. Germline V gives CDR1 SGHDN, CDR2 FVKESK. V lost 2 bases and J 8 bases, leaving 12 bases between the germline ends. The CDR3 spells CASSQSSSGGYTF. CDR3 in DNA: TGTGCCAGCAGCCAAAGTTCCTCGGGAGGCTACACCTTC.

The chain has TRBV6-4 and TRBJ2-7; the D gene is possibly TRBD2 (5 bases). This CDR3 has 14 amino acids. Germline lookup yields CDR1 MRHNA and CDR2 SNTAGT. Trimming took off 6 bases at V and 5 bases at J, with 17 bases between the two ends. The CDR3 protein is CASSDRGLAHEQYF. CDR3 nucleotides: TGTGCCAGCAGCGACCGTGGCCTAGCTCACGAGCAGTACTTC.

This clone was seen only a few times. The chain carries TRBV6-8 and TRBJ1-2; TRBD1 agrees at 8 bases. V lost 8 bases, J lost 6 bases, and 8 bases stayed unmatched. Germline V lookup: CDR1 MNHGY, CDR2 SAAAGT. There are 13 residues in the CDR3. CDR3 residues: CASAETGADGYTF. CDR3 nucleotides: TGTGCCAGCGCCGAGACAGGGGCGGATGGCTACACCTTC.

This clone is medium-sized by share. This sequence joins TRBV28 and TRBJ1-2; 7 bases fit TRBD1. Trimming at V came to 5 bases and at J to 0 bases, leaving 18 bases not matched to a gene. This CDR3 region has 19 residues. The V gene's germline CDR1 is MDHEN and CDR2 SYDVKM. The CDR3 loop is CASSTTALHRGSANYGYTF. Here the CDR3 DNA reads TGTGCCAGCAGTACTACCGCGCTCCACAGGGGTTCAGCTAACTATGGCTACACCTTC.

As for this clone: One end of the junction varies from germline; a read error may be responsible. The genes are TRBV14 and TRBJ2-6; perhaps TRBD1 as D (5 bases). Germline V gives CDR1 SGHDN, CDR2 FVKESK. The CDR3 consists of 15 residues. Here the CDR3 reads CASSRLGAGANVLTF. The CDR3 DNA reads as TGTGCTAGCAGCCGCCTAGGGGCTGGGGCCAACGTCCTGACTTTC. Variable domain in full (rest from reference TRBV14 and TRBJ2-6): EAGVTQFPSHSVIEKGQTVTLRCDPISGHDNLYWYRRVMGKEIKFLLHFVKESKQDESGMPNNRFLAERTGGTYSTLKVQPAELEDSGVYFCASSRLGAGANVLTFGAGSRLTVL.

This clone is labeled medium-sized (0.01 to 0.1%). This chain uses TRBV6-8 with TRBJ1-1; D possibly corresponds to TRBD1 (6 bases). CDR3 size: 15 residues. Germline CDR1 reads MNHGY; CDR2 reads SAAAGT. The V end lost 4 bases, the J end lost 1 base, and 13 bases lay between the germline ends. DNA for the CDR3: TGTGCCAGCAGTTCCCGGGGGGGCAGGAACACTGAAGCTTTCTTT. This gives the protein CASSSRGGRNTEAFF.

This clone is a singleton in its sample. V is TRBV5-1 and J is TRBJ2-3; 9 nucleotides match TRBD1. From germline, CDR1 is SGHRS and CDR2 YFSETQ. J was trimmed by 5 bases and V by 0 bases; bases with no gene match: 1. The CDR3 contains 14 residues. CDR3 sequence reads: CASSLGQGVDTQYF. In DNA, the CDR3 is TGCGCCAGCAGCTTGGGACAGGGGGTAGATACGCAGTATTTT.

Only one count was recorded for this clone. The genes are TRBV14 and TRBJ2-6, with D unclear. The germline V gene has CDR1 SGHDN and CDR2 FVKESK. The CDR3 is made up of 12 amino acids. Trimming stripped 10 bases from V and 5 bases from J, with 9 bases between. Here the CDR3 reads CATFQRANVLTF. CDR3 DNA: TGTGCCACCTTCCAGAGGGCCAACGTCCTGACTTTC.

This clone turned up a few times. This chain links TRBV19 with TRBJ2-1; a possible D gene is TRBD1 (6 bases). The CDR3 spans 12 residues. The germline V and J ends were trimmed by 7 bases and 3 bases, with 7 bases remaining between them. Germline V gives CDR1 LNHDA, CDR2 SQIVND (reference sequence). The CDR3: CASKGDYNEQFF. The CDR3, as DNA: TGTGCCAGTAAGGGGGACTACAATGAGCAGTTCTTC. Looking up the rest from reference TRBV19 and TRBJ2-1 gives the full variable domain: DGGITQSPKYLFRKEGQNVTLSCEQNLNHDAMYWYRQDPGQGLRLIYYSQIVNDFQKGDIAEGYSVSREKKESFPLTVTSAQKNPTAFYLCASKGDYNEQFFGPGTRLTVL.

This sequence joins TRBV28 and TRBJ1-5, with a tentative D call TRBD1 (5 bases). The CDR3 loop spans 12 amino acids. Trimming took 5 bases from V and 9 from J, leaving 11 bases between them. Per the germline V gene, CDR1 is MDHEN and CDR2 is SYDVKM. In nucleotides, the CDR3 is TGTGCCAGCAGTCCCAGGGCGAGGCCCCAGCATTTT. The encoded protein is CASSPRARPQHF. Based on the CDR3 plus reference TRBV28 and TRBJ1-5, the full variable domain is DVKVTQSSRYLVKRTGEKVFLECVQDMDHENMFWYRQDPGLGLRLIYFSYDVKMKEKGDIPEGYSVSREKKERFSLILESASTNQTSMYLCASSPRARPQHFGDGTRLSIL.